Given below is one T cell receptor beta chain in context. This sample stems from a study of Ad26.COV2.S vaccination and SARS-CoV-2 variants. Treatment noted: roughly 18 received Ad26.COV2.S at low or high dose, single or two shots; about 5 received placebo; per-sample allocation not given. Samples came from day 63 after the first vaccine or placebo injection. The repertoire was sequenced with immunoSEQ multiplex PCR; TCRdb's copy has only in-frame clones and lacks some. The sample holds 200,000 to 300,000 clones, roughly 88% seen once. This CDR3 comprises 16 residues. After removal of 4 bases from V and 1 base from J, the junction contained 9 bases not matched to a gene. Per germline, CDR1 LNHDA and CDR2 SQIVND (reference sequence).

V gene TRBV19 combines with J gene TRBJ2-7; 8 nucleotides match TRBD2. The source is a person aged 18-65 years who received the Ad26.COV2.S COVID-19 vaccine or a placebo. Material: peripheral blood, obtained in a trial of Ad26.COV2.S vaccine versus placebo. The CDR3 protein is CASSTPRGGMSYEQYF. The CDR3 DNA reads TGTGCCAGTAGTACCCCCCGGGGGGGAATGTCCTACGAGCAGTACTTC.